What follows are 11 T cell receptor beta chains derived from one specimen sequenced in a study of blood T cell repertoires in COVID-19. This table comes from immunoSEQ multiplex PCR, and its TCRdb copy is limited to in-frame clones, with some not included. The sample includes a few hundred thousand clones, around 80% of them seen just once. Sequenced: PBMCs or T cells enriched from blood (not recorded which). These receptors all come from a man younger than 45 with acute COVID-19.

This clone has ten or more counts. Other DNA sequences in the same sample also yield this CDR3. The CDR3, as DNA: TGTGCCAGCAGTGAAGGGACAGGGGGCGCAGATACGCAGTATTTT. Its protein is CASSEGTGGADTQYF. The chain combines TRBV6-1 with TRBJ2-3; 11 nucleotides match TRBD1. The germline CDR1 and CDR2 sequences are MNHNS and SASEGT. V shed 1 base and J 4 bases; nucleotides not matched to a gene: 1. This CDR3 spans 15 amino acids.

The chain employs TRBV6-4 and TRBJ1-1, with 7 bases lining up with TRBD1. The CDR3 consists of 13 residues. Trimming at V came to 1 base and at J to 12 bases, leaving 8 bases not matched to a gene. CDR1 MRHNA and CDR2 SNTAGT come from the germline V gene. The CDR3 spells CASSDFEGAKTFF. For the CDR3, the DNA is TGTGCCAGCAGTGACTTTGAGGGGGCAAAAACTTTCTTT.

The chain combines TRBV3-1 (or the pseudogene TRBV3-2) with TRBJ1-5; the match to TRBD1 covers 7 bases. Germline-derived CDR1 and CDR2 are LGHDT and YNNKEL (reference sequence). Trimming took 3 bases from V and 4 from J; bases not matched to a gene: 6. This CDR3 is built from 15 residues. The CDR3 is CASSQSRDRNQPQHF. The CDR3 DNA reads TGTGCCAGCAGCCAGAGCCGGGACAGAAATCAGCCCCAGCATTTT.

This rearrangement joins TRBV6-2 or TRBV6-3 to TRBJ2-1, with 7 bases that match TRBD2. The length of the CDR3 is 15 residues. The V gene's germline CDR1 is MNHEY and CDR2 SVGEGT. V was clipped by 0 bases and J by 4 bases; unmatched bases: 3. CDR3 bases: TGTGCCAGCAGTTACTCCGGGACTACATACAATGAGCAGTTCTTC. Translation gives CASSYSGTTYNEQFF.

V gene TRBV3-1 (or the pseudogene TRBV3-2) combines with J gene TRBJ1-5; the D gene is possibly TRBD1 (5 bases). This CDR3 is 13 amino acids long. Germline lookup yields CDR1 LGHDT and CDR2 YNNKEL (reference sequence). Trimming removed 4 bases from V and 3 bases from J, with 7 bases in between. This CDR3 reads CASSRGDNQPQHF. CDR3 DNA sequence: TGTGCCAGCAGCCGGGGCGACAATCAGCCCCAGCATTTT.

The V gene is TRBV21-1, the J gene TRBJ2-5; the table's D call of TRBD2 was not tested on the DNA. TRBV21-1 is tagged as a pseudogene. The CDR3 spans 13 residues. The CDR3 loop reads CASTTVAEETQYF. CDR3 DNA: TGTGCCAGCACCACGGTAGCGGAAGAGACCCAGTACTTC.

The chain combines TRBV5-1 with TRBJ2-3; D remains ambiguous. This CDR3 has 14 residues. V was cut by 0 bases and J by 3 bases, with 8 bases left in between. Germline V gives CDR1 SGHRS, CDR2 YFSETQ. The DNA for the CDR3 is TGCGCCAGCAGCTTGGACGTCAGGACAGATACGCAGTATTTT. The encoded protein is CASSLDVRTDTQYF.

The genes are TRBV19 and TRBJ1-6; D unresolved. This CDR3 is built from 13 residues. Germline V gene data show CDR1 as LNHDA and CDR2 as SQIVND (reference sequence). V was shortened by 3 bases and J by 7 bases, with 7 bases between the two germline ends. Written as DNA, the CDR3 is TGTGCCAGTAGTATGCGATCCAATTCACCCCTCCACTTT. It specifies CASSMRSNSPLHF.

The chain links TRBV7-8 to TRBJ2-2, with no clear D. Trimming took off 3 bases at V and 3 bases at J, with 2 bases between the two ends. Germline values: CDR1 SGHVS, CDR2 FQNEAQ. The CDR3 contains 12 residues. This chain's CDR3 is CASSFDTGELFF. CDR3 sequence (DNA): TGTGCCAGCAGCTTCGACACCGGGGAGCTGTTTTTT.

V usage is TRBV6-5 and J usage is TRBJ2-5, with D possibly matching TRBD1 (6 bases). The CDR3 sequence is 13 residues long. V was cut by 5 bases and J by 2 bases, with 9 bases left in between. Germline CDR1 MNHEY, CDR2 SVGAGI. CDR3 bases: TGTGCCAGCAGTAGGACAGCACAAGAGACCCAGTACTTC. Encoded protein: CASSRTAQETQYF.

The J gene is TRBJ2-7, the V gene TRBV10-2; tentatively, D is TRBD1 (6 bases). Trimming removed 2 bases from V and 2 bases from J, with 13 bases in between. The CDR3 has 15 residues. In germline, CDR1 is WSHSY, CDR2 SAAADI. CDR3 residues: CASSEEQGRAYEQYV. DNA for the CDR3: TGCGCCAGCAGTGAGGAACAGGGCCGTGCCTACGAGCAGTACGTC.